The rows below give T cell receptor beta chains drawn from one sample of a study of cytotoxic CD8 clonotypes in ibrutinib-treated CLL. This table comes from immunoSEQ multiplex PCR, and its TCRdb copy is limited to in-frame clones, with some not included. The sample contains more than 300,000 clones, around four fifths of which appear only once. Sequences were derived from PBMCs, sampled before ibrutinib treatment. All receptors derive from a human donor with chronic lymphocytic leukemia. Each CDR3 is given with its conserved first and last residue. A D gene is named only where the DNA matches it firmly. Expanded clones are given a class, and other clones once, few, many or no size at all.

>TRBJ2-2|TRBV19|NA|NA
TGTGCCAGTAGTATTAACCCTCAGAGCACCGGGGAGCTGTTTTTT
CASSINPQSTGELFF
>TRBJ1-2|TRBV6-1|TRBD1|NA
TGTGCCAGCAGTGAACTCGCGACAGGGTCTTTTGGCTACACCTTC
CASSELATGSFGYTF
>TRBJ1-5|TRBV2|NA|NA
TGTGCCACTTCATCAGGGCCCCGGGGGCCCCAGCATTTT
CATSSGPRGPQHF
>TRBJ2-5|TRBV6-1|TRBD2|few
TGTGCCAGCAATGATCCGGGACTAGCGGGAAACCAAGAGACCCAGTACTTC
CASNDPGLAGNQETQYF
>TRBJ2-5|TRBV7-7|NA|NA
TGTGCCAGCAGCTCCGACAGGAAAGAGACCCAGTACTTC
CASSSDRKETQYF
>TRBJ1-1|TRBV4-3|NA|few
TGCGCCAGCAGCCAAGAAACACTTATGAACACTGAAGCTTTCTTT
CASSQETLMNTEAFF
>TRBJ2-1|TRBV10-2|TRBD2|NA
TGCGCCAGCAGTGAGAACCCCATAGTAGCGGGAGCAAACAATGAGCAGTTCTTC
CASSENPIVAGANNEQFF
>TRBJ2-1|TRBV7-9|NA|NA
TGTGCCAGCAGCTTACCCTCAGCGGACGAGATTTACAATGAGCAGTTCTTC
CASSLPSADEIYNEQFF
>TRBJ1-2|TRBV5-4|NA|NA
TGTGCCAGCAGCCCGGACTATCGAGCAGACTATGGCTACACCTTC
CASSPDYRADYGYTF
>TRBJ2-7|TRBV11-2|NA|NA
TGTGCCAGCAGCCCCGGACAGACCTACGAGCAGTACTTC
CASSPGQTYEQYF
>TRBJ2-7|TRBV7-2|NA|NA
TGTGCCAGCAGACAAAAGGACATGATGACCTACGAGCAGTACTTC
CASRQKDMMTYEQYF
>TRBJ2-2|TRBV27|TRBD2|few
TGTGCCAGCAGATACCTAGCGGGAACTGGCGGGGAGCTGTTTTTT
CASRYLAGTGGELFF
>TRBJ1-1|TRBV5-4|NA|NA
TGTGCCAGCAGCTTCGGTAGGAACACTGAAGCTTTCTTT
CASSFGRNTEAFF
>TRBJ1-1|TRBV28|NA|NA
TGTGCTGCGGGGGGCACTGAAGCTTTCTTT
CAAGGTEAFF
>TRBJ2-7|TRBV5-4|TRBD1|NA
TGTGCCAGCAGTATGGGACAGCCTTACGAGCAGTACTTC
CASSMGQPYEQYF